These 32 T cell receptor beta chains originate from one sample sequenced in a study of cytomegalovirus exposure and HLA in healthy donors. This PCR relied on a set of 60 Vbeta primers and 13 Jbeta primers. The repertoire was sequenced with immunoSEQ multiplex PCR; TCRdb's copy has only in-frame clones and lacks some. There are more than 150,000 clones in the sample; 75% to 85% occur only once, and more than 1.4% lies in the top ten. Sequenced sample: PBMCs. These receptors all come from a man aged 18 to 29 in good health and CMV-seronegative.

On this clone itself: The sample holds other DNA sequences that translate to the same CDR3. The genes are TRBV11-2 and TRBJ2-7; 7 nucleotides match TRBD2. The length of the CDR3 is 14 residues. V shed 0 bases, J shed 2 bases, and the junction held 1 base outside the gene matches. The germline CDR1 and CDR2 sequences are SGHAT and FQNNGV. In DNA, the CDR3 is TGTGCCAGCAGCTTAGAGGGGGGGACCTACGAGCAGTACTTC. This gives the protein CASSLEGGTYEQYF.

This chain joins TRBV30 and TRBJ2-7; a weak D match, TRBD2 (6 bases). From germline, CDR1 is GTSNPN and CDR2 SVGIG (reference sequence). The CDR3 has 13 amino acids. Deletions cut 0 bases from V and 6 bases from J, with 12 bases between. The CDR3 reads CAWSVVAASEQYF. CDR3 in DNA: TGTGCCTGGAGTGTGGTAGCGGCGAGCGAGCAGTACTTC.

The rearrangement joins TRBV5-6 to TRBJ1-4, with D perhaps TRBD1 (6 bases). V was cut by 0 bases and J by 4 bases, with 7 bases left in between. CDR1 and CDR2 from the germline V gene are SGHDT and YYEEEE. The CDR3 is made up of 14 amino acids. CDR3 residues: CASSLGTVNEKLFF. The CDR3 DNA follows: TGTGCCAGCAGCTTGGGGACAGTTAATGAAAAACTGTTTTTT.

The rearrangement uses TRBV5-4 and TRBJ2-7, with 9 nucleotides matching TRBD1. This CDR3 is 13 amino acids long. The J segment lost 3 bases and the V segment lost 4 bases, leaving 2 bases of the junction unmatched. Germline V gives CDR1 SGHNT, CDR2 YYREEE (reference sequence). The CDR3 spells CASSETGGYEQYF. The DNA of the CDR3 is TGTGCCAGCAGCGAGACAGGGGGCTACGAGCAGTACTTC.

The chain links TRBV5-1 to TRBJ1-6; a weak D match, TRBD1 (5 bases). There are 18 residues in the CDR3. Germline V gene sequence: CDR1 SGHRS, CDR2 YFSETQ. Trimming removed 4 bases from V and 0 bases from J, with 17 bases in between. The CDR3 reads CASSPFSRQSSYNSPLHF. Here the CDR3 DNA reads TGCGCCAGCAGCCCCTTTAGCCGACAGAGCTCCTATAATTCACCCCTCCACTTT.

This chain joins TRBV11-3 and TRBJ2-5; TRBD2 matches at 16 bases. The V and J ends lost 0 bases and 1 base, in that order; junction bases with no gene match: 5. The CDR3 loop spans 19 amino acids. Germline V gives CDR1 SGHNT, CDR2 YENEEA. In DNA form, the CDR3 reads TGTGCCAGCAGCTTAGAGTTCGGGACTAGCGGGAGGGTCCAAGAGACCCAGTACTTC. As protein: CASSLEFGTSGRVQETQYF.

Notes on this clone: Other nucleotide sequences in the sample specify the same CDR3. The rearrangement joins TRBV27 to TRBJ1-2; D is unresolved. The CDR3 sequence is 14 residues long. Trimming left V 2 bases short and J 5 bases short, with 12 bases between. From germline, CDR1 is MNHEY and CDR2 SMNVEV (reference sequence). DNA for the CDR3: TGTGCCAGCAGTTTAAGGAGGCAGAATTATGGCTACACCTTC. Protein product: CASSLRRQNYGYTF.

The chain combines TRBV2 with TRBJ1-4, with 7 bases fitting TRBD1. Trimming at V came to 7 bases and at J to 2 bases, leaving 7 bases not matched to a gene. From germline, CDR1 is SNHLY and CDR2 FYNNEI. The CDR3 has 15 residues. The CDR3 here is CASNKQGLTNEKLFF. The CDR3 bases are TGTGCCAGCAATAAACAGGGGCTCACTAATGAAAAACTGTTTTTT.

The chain uses TRBV5-1 and TRBJ2-7, with TRBD2 matching over 15 bases. The J segment lost 4 bases and the V segment lost 0 bases, leaving 2 bases of the junction unmatched. Germline CDR1 is SGHRS and CDR2 is YFSETQ. The CDR3 consists of 16 residues. The CDR3 here is CASSLVGLAGGYEQYF. The CDR3 coding sequence is TGCGCCAGCAGCTTGGTAGGACTAGCGGGAGGGTACGAGCAGTACTTC.

The chain recombines TRBV7-3 with TRBJ2-3, with no clear D. The CDR3 totals 14 residues. Germline assignment: CDR1 SGHTA and CDR2 FQGTGA. V lost 1 base to trimming and J lost 2 bases, with 7 bases between them. CDR3 bases: TGTGCCAGCAGCTTAAGTAAAGCCACAGATACGCAGTATTTT. This translates into CASSLSKATDTQYF.

There are a few counts of this clone. This sequence joins TRBV19 and TRBJ2-1; 12 bases line up with TRBD2. J lost 1 base, V lost 5 bases, and 9 bases had no gene match. The CDR3 totals 18 residues. The germline V gene has CDR1 LNHDA and CDR2 SQIVND (reference sequence). For the CDR3, the DNA is TGTGCCAGTAGTTGGGCTAGCGGGGGGGCCGGGTCCTACAATGAGCAGTTCTTC. Its translation is CASSWASGGAGSYNEQFF.

V gene TRBV27 combines with J gene TRBJ2-1; 9 nucleotides match TRBD2. Trimming took 2 bases from V and 0 from J; bases not matched to a gene: 5. The CDR3 contains 17 residues. Germline V gives CDR1 MNHEY, CDR2 SMNVEV (reference sequence). This CDR3 is CASSLGSGGRSYNEQFF. CDR3 nucleotide sequence: TGTGCCAGCAGTTTAGGGAGCGGGGGGCGCTCCTACAATGAGCAGTTCTTC.

The chain is built from TRBV27 and TRBJ2-1; 7 nucleotides line up with TRBD2. Germline assignment: CDR1 MNHEY and CDR2 SMNVEV (reference sequence). The V and J ends lost 5 bases and 10 bases, in that order; junction bases with no gene match: 23. CDR3 size: 18 residues. DNA for the CDR3: TGTGCCAGCAGTAAACGCTTTTCGGAGGGGAACGAGCGGGACGAGCAGTTCTTC. Translation: CASSKRFSEGNERDEQFF.

V and J are TRBV7-9 and TRBJ2-3; 9 bases fit TRBD2. J lost 3 bases, V lost 5 bases, and 9 bases had no gene match. The CDR3 covers 16 residues. Looked up from germline, CDR1 is SEHNR and CDR2 is FQNEAQ (reference sequence). In DNA, the CDR3 is TGTGCCAGCAGCCCCAGGCGGGGGGGCATAACAGATACGCAGTATTTT. This gives the protein CASSPRRGGITDTQYF.

This chain uses TRBV19 with TRBJ2-2, with 10 bases matching TRBD1. Germline assignment: CDR1 LNHDA and CDR2 SQIVND (reference sequence). J was trimmed by 4 bases and V by 6 bases; bases with no gene match: 2. The CDR3 has 14 amino acids. The CDR3 protein is CASSWTGGTGELFF. The DNA of the CDR3 is TGTGCCAGTAGCTGGACAGGGGGCACCGGGGAGCTGTTTTTT.

The chain is built from TRBV19 and TRBJ1-5; D is perhaps TRBD1 (5 bases). The V end lost 4 bases, the J end lost 5 bases, and 18 bases lay between the germline ends. This CDR3 spans 16 amino acids. The V gene's germline CDR1 is LNHDA and CDR2 SQIVND (reference sequence). The CDR3 bases are TGTGCCAGTAGTAAGATGGGGGGGTCGGGGGATCAGCCCCAGCATTTT. As protein: CASSKMGGSGDQPQHF.

The chain links TRBV30 to TRBJ1-4; possible D gene TRBD1, 5 bases. CDR3 length equals 14 residues. Trimming stripped 2 bases from V and 0 bases from J, with 7 bases between. Germline CDR1 reads GTSNPN; CDR2 reads SVGIG (reference sequence). The CDR3 loop reads CAWSTTATNEKLFF. Written as DNA, the CDR3 is TGTGCCTGGAGTACGACAGCAACTAATGAAAAACTGTTTTTT.

This rearrangement joins TRBV7-9 to TRBJ2-7, with D perhaps TRBD2 (5 bases). V was shortened by 2 bases and J by 9 bases, with 11 bases between the two germline ends. CDR1 SEHNR and CDR2 FQNEAQ come from the germline V gene (reference sequence). There are 12 residues in the CDR3. CDR3 DNA sequence: TGTGCCAGCAGCTTAACGAGGGTAGGGCAGTACTTC. This translates into CASSLTRVGQYF.

The rearrangement links TRBV6-5 to TRBJ2-1; no clear D. CDR1 MNHEY and CDR2 SVGAGI come from the germline V gene. The CDR3 is made up of 15 amino acids. With 1 base removed from V and 2 bases from J, the gap between germline ends came to 9 bases. The CDR3 protein is CASSYYGGAYNEQFF. CDR3 DNA: TGTGCCAGCAGTTACTACGGTGGAGCCTACAATGAGCAGTTCTTC.

This chain uses TRBV10-3 with TRBJ2-7; D not certain. The CDR3 length is 14 residues. Germline loops: CDR1 ENHRY, CDR2 SYGVKD. V was trimmed by 2 bases and J by 0 bases, leaving 8 bases between them. CDR3 DNA sequence: TGTGCCATCAGTGAGGAGGCAGCCTCCTACGAGCAGTACTTC. Its translation: CAISEEAASYEQYF.

The chain carries TRBV7-4 and TRBJ2-7, with unresolved D. V lost 3 bases and J lost 7, with 13 bases in between. This CDR3 has 13 residues. Germline V CDR1 and CDR2: SGHVT, SQSDAQ. For the CDR3, the DNA is TGTGCCAGCAGCTTCGATGGATCGGGTGAGCAGTACTTC. This gives the protein CASSFDGSGEQYF.

The sample holds a few counts of this clone. This chain uses TRBV6-1 with TRBJ2-7; 8 bases line up with TRBD2. Trimming took 4 bases from V and 6 from J; bases not matched to a gene: 8. Germline V gives CDR1 MNHNS, CDR2 SASEGT. The CDR3 extends over 14 amino acids. The CDR3 protein is CASSVSGLVTEQYF. In DNA form, the CDR3 reads TGTGCCAGCAGTGTCTCGGGACTAGTCACCGAGCAGTACTTC.

A note on this clone: One end of the junction is discordant with germline, which a read error may explain. For the CDR3, the DNA is TGTGCTAGCAGCGTTAGCAGGGGGGTCACAGATACGCAGTATTTT. Its protein is CASSVSRGVTDTQYF. The J gene is TRBJ2-3, the V gene TRBV7-7; perhaps TRBD1 as D (7 bases). The germline V gene has CDR1 SSHAT and CDR2 FNYEAQ (reference sequence). CDR3 length: 15 amino acids.

This clone was detected many times. The V call is TRBV6-5, the J call TRBJ2-3; maybe TRBD1 (7 bases). V lost 2 bases and J 3 bases, leaving 12 bases between the germline ends. Germline values: CDR1 MNHEY, CDR2 SVGAGI. The CDR3 has 15 amino acids. As DNA, the CDR3 is TGTGCCAGCAGTTACGCGGGACAGTTGACAGATACGCAGTATTTT. It yields the protein CASSYAGQLTDTQYF.

This clone was detected a few times. The rearrangement joins TRBV7-2 to TRBJ1-2, with 8 nucleotides matching TRBD1. The germline CDR1 and CDR2 sequences are SGHTA and FQGNSA. Germline trimming cut 1 base from V and 1 base from J; bases unmatched to any gene: 2. The CDR3 is 15 residues long. CDR3 in DNA: TGTGCCAGCAGCTTAGACAGGGGGATTAACTATGGCTACACCTTC. Its translation is CASSLDRGINYGYTF.

The gene calls are TRBV30 and TRBJ1-2; a possible D gene is TRBD1 (5 bases). The V gene's germline CDR1 is GTSNPN and CDR2 SVGIG (reference sequence). V lost 0 bases to trimming and J lost 5 bases, with 13 bases between them. The CDR3 has 14 residues. The CDR3 DNA follows: TGTGCCTGGAGTGTAGGACACGGTGGATATGGCTACACCTTC. Amino acid sequence: CAWSVGHGGYGYTF. Supplemented by reference TRBV30 and TRBJ1-2, the full variable domain reads SQTIHQWPATLVQPVGSPLSLECTVEGTSNPNLYWYRQAAGRGLQLLFYSVGIGQISSEVPQNLSASRPQDRQFILSSKKLLLSDSGFYLCAWSVGHGGYGYTFGSGTRLTVV.

The chain employs TRBV30 and TRBJ1-1; 8 nucleotides agree with TRBD1. The CDR3 consists of 14 residues. With 1 base clipped from V and 5 bases from J, the junction kept 6 bases outside the gene matches. Germline V gene data show CDR1 as GTSNPN and CDR2 as SVGIG (reference sequence). The CDR3 protein is CAWSGRQGRTEAFF. The CDR3, as DNA: TGTGCCTGGAGTGGCCGACAGGGGAGGACTGAAGCTTTCTTT.

This clone is a singleton in its sample. The chain is built from TRBV6-4 and TRBJ2-3, with TRBD2 matching over 7 bases. Germline values: CDR1 MRHNA, CDR2 SNTAGT. The CDR3 extends over 13 amino acids. V was pared by 0 bases and J by 8 bases, with 2 bases of the junction left unmatched. The CDR3 spells CASSDSERGTQYF. The DNA for the CDR3 is TGTGCCAGCAGTGACTCGGAGCGGGGTACGCAGTATTTT.

This clone was detected only once. V is TRBV19 and J is TRBJ2-1; 7 bases fit TRBD2. Germline loops: CDR1 LNHDA, CDR2 SQIVND (reference sequence). The CDR3 is 14 amino acids. V trimming: 3 bases; J trimming: 7 bases; junction bases outside the gene matches: 6. This chain's CDR3 is CASSMGEGQNEQFF. CDR3 nucleotide sequence: TGTGCCAGTAGTATGGGGGAGGGCCAAAATGAGCAGTTCTTC.

This clone was found a few times. The chain employs TRBV18 and TRBJ2-7, with TRBD2 as a possible D gene (7 bases). This CDR3 comprises 13 residues. Germline V gene sequence: CDR1 KGHSH, CDR2 LQKENI. V lost 5 bases to trimming and J lost 9 bases, with 17 bases between them. The CDR3 DNA reads TGTGCCAGCTCAAGCAGGGAAGGGGGGGCGCAGTACTTC. Protein: CASSSREGGAQYF.

The chain couples TRBV29-1 to TRBJ2-5; D unresolved. Germline V CDR1 and CDR2: SQVTM, ANQGSEA. Trimming cost V 6 bases and J 5 bases, with 13 bases left between them. CDR3 length equals 12 residues. The CDR3 loop reads CSVPRGRETQYF. CDR3 nucleotides: TGCAGCGTGCCCCGAGGAAGGGAGACCCAGTACTTC.

This chain connects TRBV6-6 to TRBJ2-7; TRBD1 might be the D (6 bases). Germline-derived CDR1 and CDR2 are MNHNY and SVGAGI (reference sequence). The V and J ends lost 2 bases and 6 bases respectively, with 14 bases between them. The CDR3 has 14 residues. The CDR3 protein is CASSYGGREGEQYF. The CDR3 DNA reads TGTGCCAGCAGTTACGGGGGCAGGGAAGGCGAGCAGTACTTC.